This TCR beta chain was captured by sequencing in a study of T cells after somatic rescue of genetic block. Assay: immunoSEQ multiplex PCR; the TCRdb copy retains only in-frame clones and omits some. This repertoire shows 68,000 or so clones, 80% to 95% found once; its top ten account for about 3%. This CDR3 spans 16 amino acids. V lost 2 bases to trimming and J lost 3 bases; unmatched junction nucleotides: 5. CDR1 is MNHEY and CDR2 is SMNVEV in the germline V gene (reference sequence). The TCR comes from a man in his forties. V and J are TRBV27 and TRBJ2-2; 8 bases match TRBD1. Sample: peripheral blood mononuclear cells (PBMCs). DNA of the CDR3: TGTGCCAGCAGTTTAGTCACAGGGGGATACACCGGGGAGCTGTTTTTT. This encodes CASSLVTGGYTGELFF.